A single sample gave rise to the 17 T cell receptor beta chains below, sequenced in a study of cytomegalovirus exposure and HLA in healthy donors. PCR primers comprised 60 Vbeta and 13 Jbeta primers. Profiling relied on immunoSEQ multiplex PCR, and the TCRdb table lists in-frame clones only, not all of them. This table has roughly 100,000 clones, roughly four fifths appearing once. The sample consisted of PBMCs. These receptors came from a male donor in good health and CMV-seropositive.

This chain links TRBV9 with TRBJ1-1; 7 nucleotides match TRBD1. Looked up from germline, CDR1 is SGDLS and CDR2 is YYNGEE. V shed 4 bases, J shed 1 base, and the junction held 4 bases outside the gene matches. CDR3 length: 14 amino acids. In DNA form, the CDR3 reads TGTGCCAGCAGCACCAGGGGGAGGAACACTGAAGCTTTCTTT. Its protein is CASSTRGRNTEAFF.

Only one count was recorded for this clone. The gene calls are TRBV18 and TRBJ1-1; TRBD1 aligns across 10 bases. The CDR3 totals 15 residues. The germline V gene encodes CDR1 KGHSH and CDR2 LQKENI. After removal of 3 bases from V and 6 bases from J, the junction contained 7 bases not matched to a gene. DNA of the CDR3: TGTGCCAGCTCACCGACGGGACAGGGGTCCGCTGAAGCTTTCTTT. Residues: CASSPTGQGSAEAFF. Full variable domain (missing parts from reference TRBV18 and TRBJ1-1): NAGVMQNPRHLVRRRGQEARLRCSPMKGHSHVYWYRQLPEEGLKFMVYLQKENIIDESGMPKERFSAEFPKEGPSILRIQQVVRGDSAAYFCASSPTGQGSAEAFFGQGTRLTVV.

This chain links TRBV6-5 with TRBJ2-7, with D uncertain. The CDR3 is 15 residues long. Looked up from germline, CDR1 is MNHEY and CDR2 is SVGAGI. V lost 6 bases and J lost 4, with 19 bases in between. CDR3 sequence reads: CASRSLVAGNYEQYF. As DNA, the CDR3 is TGTGCCAGCAGGTCTTTAGTTGCAGGAAATTACGAGCAGTACTTC.

A note on this clone: In the same sample, other DNA sequences code for this CDR3. The CDR3 DNA reads as TGTGCCAGCAGCGGGACAGGGGGCTACGGGGAGCTGTTTTTT. The encoded protein is CASSGTGGYGELFF. The V call is TRBV5-4, the J call TRBJ2-2; 12 bases align to TRBD1. CDR1 SGHNT and CDR2 YYREEE come from the germline V gene (reference sequence). The CDR3 loop spans 14 amino acids. V lost 4 bases, J lost 7 bases, and 2 bases stayed unmatched.

This clone was seen once. The V gene is TRBV6-5, the J gene TRBJ2-7; TRBD1 matches 7 bases. V shed 6 bases, J shed 0 bases, and the junction held 5 bases outside the gene matches. The germline gives CDR1 MNHEY, CDR2 SVGAGI. CDR3 size: 14 residues. CDR3 nucleotides: TGTGCCAGCAGCCTGGACAGGCTCTCCTACGAGCAGTACTTC. It is translated as CASSLDRLSYEQYF.

The chain links TRBV28 to TRBJ2-7, with TRBD2 identical over 12 bases. This CDR3 is 16 amino acids long. From germline, CDR1 is MDHEN and CDR2 SYDVKM. Trimming cost V 1 base and J 7 bases; bases outside gene matches: 8. CDR3 in DNA: TGTGCCAGCAGTTTATTAGCTAGCGGGAGGGCTGGTGAGCAGTACTTC. Translation: CASSLLASGRAGEQYF.

Details on this clone: The junction and the germline gene differ at one end; a read error may be behind it. The V and J genes are TRBV7-8 and TRBJ2-6, with 7 nucleotides matching TRBD2. The CDR3 has 17 residues. Germline lookup yields CDR1 SGHVS and CDR2 FQNEAQ. CDR3 DNA sequence: TGTGCCAGCAGCTTAGAAGGACTAGTTTCTGGGGCCAACGGCCTGACTTTC. Translated: CASSLEGLVSGANGLTF. Variable domain in full (rest from reference TRBV7-8 and TRBJ2-6): GAGVSQSPRYKVAKRGQDVALRCDPISGHVSLFWYQQALGQGPEFLTYFQNEAQLDKSGLPSDRFFAERPEGSVSTLKIQRTQQEDSAVYLCASSLEGLVSGANGLTFGAGSRLTVL.

The J gene is TRBJ2-1, the V gene TRBV6-1; D call uncertain. CDR3 length equals 11 residues. V lost 2 bases and J 13 bases, leaving 9 bases between the germline ends. Germline values: CDR1 MNHNS, CDR2 SASEGT. The CDR3, as DNA: TGTGCCAGCAGTGAATCACTCGATCAGTTCTTC. It is translated as CASSESLDQFF.

The chain joins TRBV28 to TRBJ2-5, with 12 bases fitting TRBD1. CDR3 length: 16 amino acids. The J segment lost 4 bases and the V segment lost 4 bases, leaving 7 bases of the junction unmatched. Germline V gene data show CDR1 as MDHEN and CDR2 as SYDVKM. CDR3 nucleotide sequence: TGTGCCAGCAGTTCCTCCGGGACAGGGGGCCGAGAGACCCAGTACTTC. Protein: CASSSSGTGGRETQYF.

V and J are TRBV9 and TRBJ2-1; 8 bases agree with TRBD1. The V segment lost 0 bases and the J segment 4 bases; nucleotides outside the gene matches: 3. The V gene's germline CDR1 is SGDLS and CDR2 YYNGEE. The CDR3 spans 15 residues. This chain's CDR3 is CASSVGTGSYNEQFF. CDR3 DNA: TGTGCCAGCAGCGTAGGGACAGGGTCTTACAATGAGCAGTTCTTC.

The rearrangement joins TRBV7-6 to TRBJ2-7, with 11 bases that match TRBD1. The trim removed 5 bases at V and 4 bases at J, leaving 7 bases unmatched. The CDR3 runs 15 residues. CDR1 is SGHVS, CDR2 FNYEAQ, per germline. This chain's CDR3 is CASSQAGTGGYEQYF. The CDR3, as DNA: TGTGCCAGCAGCCAAGCCGGGACAGGGGGTTACGAGCAGTACTTC.

The chain uses TRBV25-1 and TRBJ2-5, with a possible D match to TRBD1 (6 bases). Germline CDR1 reads MGHDK; CDR2 reads SYGVNS. The CDR3 length is 13 residues. V was cut by 2 bases and J by 5 bases, with 9 bases left in between. The CDR3 loop reads CASSEGTKETQYF. The CDR3 DNA follows: TGTGCCAGCAGTGAAGGGACAAAGGAGACCCAGTACTTC.

This clone was seen more than once but under ten times. The genes are TRBV28 and TRBJ1-1, with D possibly TRBD1 on 6 matching bases. There are 12 residues in the CDR3. Per the germline V gene, CDR1 is MDHEN and CDR2 is SYDVKM. V gave up 6 bases and J gave up 6 bases, with 11 bases separating them. The chain's CDR3 is CASSMDSAEAFF. The CDR3 coding sequence is TGTGCCAGCAGCATGGACAGCGCTGAAGCTTTCTTT.

On this clone itself: Other DNA sequences in this sample translate to the same CDR3. The chain uses TRBV9 and TRBJ2-7; 7 nucleotides agree with TRBD1. Germline loops: CDR1 SGDLS, CDR2 YYNGEE. V gave up 0 bases and J gave up 0 bases; unmatched junction bases: 3. The CDR3 is made up of 15 amino acids. CDR3 bases: TGTGCCAGCAGCGTAGGAGGGACAGTCTCCTACGAGCAGTACTTC. Its protein is CASSVGGTVSYEQYF.

V and J are TRBV27 and TRBJ2-2; 7 bases are shared with TRBD1. Germline CDR1 MNHEY, CDR2 SMNVEV (reference sequence). Unmatched junction bases numbered 12, after V lost 5 bases and J lost 3 bases. The CDR3 runs to 17 residues. The CDR3 coding sequence is TGTGCCAGCAGTCCCTCATTTCCGGGACAGTACACCGGGGAGCTGTTTTTT. Translation: CASSPSFPGQYTGELFF.

This chain joins TRBV4-2 and TRBJ1-5, with D possibly TRBD1 on 5 matching bases. This CDR3 contains 16 residues. Trimming removed 1 base from V and 3 bases from J, with 13 bases in between. Germline V gives CDR1 LGHNA, CDR2 YNFKEQ. The CDR3 sequence: CASSQVYRTDNQPQHF. Here the CDR3 DNA reads TGTGCCAGCAGCCAAGTGTACAGGACCGACAATCAGCCCCAGCATTTT.

This clone was counted once. V is TRBV2 and J is TRBJ1-3; tentative D call: TRBD1 (5 bases). The V gene's germline CDR1 is SNHLY and CDR2 FYNNEI. Deletions cut 10 bases from V and 0 bases from J, with 10 bases between. The CDR3 totals 13 residues. CDR3 bases: TGTGCCACCGGGGGATTCTCTGGAAACACCATATATTTT. It specifies CATGGFSGNTIYF.